The clone carrying this TCR beta chain has just a few counts. Antigen unknown. The data are from a study of early T cells in non-severe SARS-CoV-2 infection. The overall study: With bulk RNA from unsorted whole blood as input, sequencing yielded unpaired chains.

The study, taken as a whole, reports: Using VDJdb, the matching emphasized anti-spike CD8 responses while missing private and CD4 specificities.

Separate cDNA molecules each had unique molecular identifiers attached to them. Each CDR3 protein gets one entry after TCRdb re-called the 5' RACE reads with MiXCR. The sample holds roughly 40,000 distinct CDR3 sequences, roughly 6% seen once. This CDR3 region has 16 residues. Germline values: CDR1 LGHNA, CDR2 YNFKEQ. After removal of 4 bases from V and 0 bases from J, the junction contained 6 bases not matched to a gene. The receptor was derived from an adult who was a healthcare worker with PCR-confirmed SARS-CoV-2 infection or an uninfected control (not recorded which). Source material: whole blood. J is TRBJ2-1 and V is TRBV4-2; 7 nucleotides match TRBD1. The CDR3 DNA is TGTGCCAGCAGCCTAGGACAGGCCAGCTCCTACAATGAGCAGTTCTTC. Protein sequence: CASSLGQASSYNEQFF.